This TCR beta chain was documented in a study of blood T cell repertoires in COVID-19. Across the whole study: Collection of acute and convalescent COVID-19 samples took place in the United States, Italy and Spain.

Followed longitudinally, the Seattle patients had been enrolled during active infection. The CDR3 sequence is 12 residues long. V lost 6 bases and J lost 6; bases outside the gene matches: 5. In the authors' methods: Quantification of nucleated cells was approximated via reference gene primer amplification. Produced via immunoSEQ multiplex PCR; TCRdb's table is partial and in-frame only. The V and J calls and clone size come from that table; D and trimming were worked out from the DNA. This sample carries under 200,000 clones, just over 90% of them seen once, and the ten largest clones take approximately 4.6%.

The material sequenced was peripheral blood. The sequence was obtained from a man in his late teens or twenties with COVID-19, enrolled during active disease. The chain couples TRBV12-3 or TRBV12-4 to TRBJ2-7, with 7 bases aligning to TRBD1. The CDR3 region has the DNA TGTGCCAGCAGGAGACAGGGTGTCGAGCAGTACTTC. Amino acids: CASRRQGVEQYF.